This paragraph covers one T cell receptor beta chain sequence. The data belong to a study of blood T cell repertoires in COVID-19. Assay used: immunoSEQ multiplex PCR; TCRdb lists only in-frame clones, some missing. The sample shows some 45,000 clones, 75% to 85% of them seen only once. The sequence came from an elderly man in a cohort sampled during active COVID-19. The sequenced material came from peripheral blood.

CDR3 loop: CARINGDRGNETQYF. DNA for the CDR3: TGTGCCAGGATCAACGGGGACAGGGGGAACGAGACCCAGTACTTC. The chain carries TRBV3-1 (or the pseudogene TRBV3-2) and TRBJ2-5, with TRBD1 matching over 11 bases. The CDR3 has 15 residues. Germline V gives CDR1 LGHDT, CDR2 YNNKEL (reference sequence). Trimming cost V 9 bases and J 5 bases; bases outside gene matches: 11.